This is a list of T cell receptor beta chains from one sample in a study of blood T cells in healthy people across ages. TCRdb redid the calling of the 5' RACE reads with MiXCR, one entry per CDR3 protein. The data hold some 1.5 million distinct CDR3 sequences, with around 40% observed a single time. The sample consisted of blood. The receptor set was obtained from a woman between 18 and 29 years old in good health. The CDR3 runs from the conserved cysteine through the conserved F or W. The D gene is left open where the match is weak. Where a row states a size, it is once, few, many or the class of an expanded clone; other rows omit it.

DNA	CDR3	length	V	J	size	D
TGTGCCAGCAGACCTAATAGCAATCAGCCCCAGCATTTT	CASRPNSNQPQHF	13	TRBV6-6	TRBJ1-5	few	NA
TGTGCCAGCAGTGGTCGACTAGCGGGGTACCAAGAGACCCAGTTCTTC	CASSGRLAGYQETQFF	16	TRBV6-6	TRBJ2-1	NA	TRBD2
TGCAGCGTTTCTGGACGGTCCGGGGGAGGCTACACCTTC	CSVSGRSGGGYTF	13	TRBV29-1	TRBJ1-2	few	NA
TGTGCCAGCAGTTCGAGGGGGGGTCGTGAAAAACTGTTTTTT	CASSSRGGREKLFF	14	TRBV6-6	TRBJ1-4	NA	NA
TGTGCCAGCAGGGATGTAGCGATCACAGATACGCAGTATTTT	CASRDVAITDTQYF	14	TRBV28	TRBJ2-3	NA	NA
TGTGCCAGCAGTTTACAGGGCTTGCGGACTCAGCCCCAGCATTTT	CASSLQGLRTQPQHF	15	TRBV28	TRBJ1-5	few	NA
TGTGCCAGCAGCTACGAGACTGGTAGCACAGATACGCAGTATTTT	CASSYETGSTDTQYF	15	TRBV11-2	TRBJ2-3	few	NA
TGCAGCGCAGGGACTAGCGGGGGCTACGAGCAGTACTTC	CSAGTSGGYEQYF	13	TRBV29-1	TRBJ2-7	NA	TRBD2
TGTGCCAGCAGCCCCCCTCATCAGCCCCAGCATTTT	CASSPPHQPQHF	12	TRBV7-9	TRBJ1-5	few	NA
TGTGCCAGCAGGATAACCACGGGGGTAGGCACTGAAGCTTTCTTT	CASRITTGVGTEAFF	15	TRBV7-2	TRBJ1-1	NA	NA
TGTGCCAGCAGCCGTCGGGACAGGGGAGAGACCCAGTACTTC	CASSRRDRGETQYF	14	TRBV7-8	TRBJ2-5	NA	TRBD1
TGTGCCAGCAGTGAAAGACAGGGGACCACTGAAGCTTTCTTT	CASSERQGTTEAFF	14	TRBV6-1	TRBJ1-1	NA	TRBD1
TGCAGTGCTAGAGTCCCCCGGGACTACCTTGATAATGAGCAGTACTTC	CSARVPRDYLDNEQYF	16	TRBV20-1	TRBJ2-5	NA	TRBD2
TGTGCCAGCAGTCCAAATGGAGCCAGTTTTTTCTATGGCTACACCTTC	CASSPNGASFFYGYTF	16	TRBV12-3/TRBV12-4	TRBJ1-2	NA	NA
TGTGCCAGCAGACCCGGGACATTTAGCAATCAGCCCCAGCATTTT	CASRPGTFSNQPQHF	15	TRBV6-2/TRBV6-3	TRBJ1-5	NA	NA
TGTGCCAGCAGCCAAGACTTAGTATCCTACGAGCAGTACTTC	CASSQDLVSYEQYF	14	TRBV14	TRBJ2-7	NA	NA
TGCAGCGTCCAGGGGGACGGAGCTGGAAACACCATATATTTT	CSVQGDGAGNTIYF	14	TRBV29-1	TRBJ1-3	NA	TRBD1
TGTGCCAGCAGTTTAGGGCGGTGGGAGGAAAAACTGTTTTTT	CASSLGRWEEKLFF	14	TRBV12-3/TRBV12-4	TRBJ1-4	NA	NA
TGTGCCAGCAGCCAAGTACGGTTGGAGCAGTACTTC	CASSQVRLEQYF	12	TRBV3-1	TRBJ2-7	NA	NA
TGTGCCAGCAGTGAGGTCATGAGAAACACTGAAGCTTTCTTT	CASSEVMRNTEAFF	14	TRBV2	TRBJ1-1	NA	NA
TGCGCCAGCAGCTGGGACGGGAGTGCTAACTATGGCTACACCTTC	CASSWDGSANYGYTF	15	TRBV5-1	TRBJ1-2	NA	NA
TGTGCCAGCAGTGAAGGCGGAACTAATGAAAAACTGTTTTTT	CASSEGGTNEKLFF	14	TRBV25-1	TRBJ1-4	few	NA
TGTGCCAGCAGCTTAAAATTCGATGTGAACTACAATGAGCAGTTCTTC	CASSLKFDVNYNEQFF	16	TRBV7-2	TRBJ2-1	NA	NA
TGTGCCAGCAGCTTAGAAGGCCTGATGCGGTTCTTC	CASSLEGLMRFF	12	TRBV7-2	TRBJ2-1	NA	NA